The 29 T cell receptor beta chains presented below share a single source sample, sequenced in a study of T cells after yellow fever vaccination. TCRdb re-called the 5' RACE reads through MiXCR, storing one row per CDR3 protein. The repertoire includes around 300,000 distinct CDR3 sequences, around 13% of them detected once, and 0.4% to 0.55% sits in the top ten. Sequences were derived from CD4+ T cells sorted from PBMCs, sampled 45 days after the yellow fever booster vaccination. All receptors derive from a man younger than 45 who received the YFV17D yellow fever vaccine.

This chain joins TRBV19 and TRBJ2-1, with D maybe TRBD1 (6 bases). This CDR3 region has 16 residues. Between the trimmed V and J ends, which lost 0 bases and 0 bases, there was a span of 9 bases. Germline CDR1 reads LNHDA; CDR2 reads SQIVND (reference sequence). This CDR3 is CASSIEGASSYNEQFF. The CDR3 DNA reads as TGTGCCAGTAGTATAGAGGGGGCGTCCTCCTACAATGAGCAGTTCTTC.

CDR3 amino acids: CSARRPGSSGANVLTF. For the CDR3, the DNA is TGCAGTGCTAGACGGCCCGGGAGCTCTGGGGCCAACGTCCTGACTTTC. V usage is TRBV20-1 and J usage is TRBJ2-6; the D gene is possibly TRBD2 (6 bases). This CDR3 is 16 amino acids long. Germline CDR1 DFQATT, CDR2 SNEGSKA (reference sequence). Trimming stripped 2 bases from V and 0 bases from J, with 11 bases between.

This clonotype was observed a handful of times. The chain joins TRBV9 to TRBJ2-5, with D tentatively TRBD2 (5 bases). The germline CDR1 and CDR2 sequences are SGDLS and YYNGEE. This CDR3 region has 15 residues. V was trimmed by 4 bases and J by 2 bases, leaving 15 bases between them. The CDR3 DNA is TGTGCCAGCAGCCCGAGGGCAGTTCCACAAGAGACCCAGTACTTC. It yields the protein CASSPRAVPQETQYF.

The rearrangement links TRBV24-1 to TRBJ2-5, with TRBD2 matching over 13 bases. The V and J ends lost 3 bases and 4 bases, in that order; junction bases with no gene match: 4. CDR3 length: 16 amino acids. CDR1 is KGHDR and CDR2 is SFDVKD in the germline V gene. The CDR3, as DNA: TGTGCCACCAGTGATCCACTAGCGGGGGGGGGAGAGACCCAGTACTTC. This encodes CATSDPLAGGGETQYF.

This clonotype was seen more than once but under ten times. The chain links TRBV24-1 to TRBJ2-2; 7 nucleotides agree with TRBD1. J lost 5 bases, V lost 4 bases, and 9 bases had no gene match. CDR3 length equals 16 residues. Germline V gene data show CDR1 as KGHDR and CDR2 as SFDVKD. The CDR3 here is CATSDTTGERTGELFF. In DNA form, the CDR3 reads TGTGCCACCAGTGACACTACAGGGGAGCGGACCGGGGAGCTGTTTTTT.

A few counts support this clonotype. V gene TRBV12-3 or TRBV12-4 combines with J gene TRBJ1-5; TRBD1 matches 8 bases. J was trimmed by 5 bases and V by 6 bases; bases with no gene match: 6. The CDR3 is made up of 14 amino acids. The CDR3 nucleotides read TGTGCCAGCAGGACCAACAGGGGGGATCAGCCCCAGCATTTT. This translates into CASRTNRGDQPQHF.

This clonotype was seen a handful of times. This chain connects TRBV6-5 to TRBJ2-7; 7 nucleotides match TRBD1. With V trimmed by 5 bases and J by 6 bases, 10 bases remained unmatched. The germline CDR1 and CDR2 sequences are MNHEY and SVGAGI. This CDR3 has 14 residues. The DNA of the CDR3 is TGTGCCAGCAGTAACGGGAAGGGGGCTCGCGAGCAGTACTTC. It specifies CASSNGKGAREQYF.

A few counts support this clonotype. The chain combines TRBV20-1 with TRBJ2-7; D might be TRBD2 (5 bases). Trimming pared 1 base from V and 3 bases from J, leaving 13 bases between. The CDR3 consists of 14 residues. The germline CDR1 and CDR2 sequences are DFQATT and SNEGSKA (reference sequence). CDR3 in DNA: TGCAGTGCTAGAGGGGGAGCGCTATTCTACGAGCAGTACTTC. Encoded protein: CSARGGALFYEQYF.

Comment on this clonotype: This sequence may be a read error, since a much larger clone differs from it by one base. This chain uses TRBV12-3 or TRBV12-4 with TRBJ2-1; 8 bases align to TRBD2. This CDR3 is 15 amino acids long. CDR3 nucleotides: TGTTCCAGCAGTTTAGCGGGACACCGCACCAATGAGCAGTTCTTC. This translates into CSSSLAGHRTNEQFF.

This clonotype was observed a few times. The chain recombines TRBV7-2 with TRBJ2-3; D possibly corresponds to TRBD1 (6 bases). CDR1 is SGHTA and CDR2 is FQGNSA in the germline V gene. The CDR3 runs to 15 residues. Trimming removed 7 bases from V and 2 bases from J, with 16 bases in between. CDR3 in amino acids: CASTPMTGVTDTQYF. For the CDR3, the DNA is TGTGCCAGCACCCCCATGACAGGCGTCACAGATACGCAGTATTTT.

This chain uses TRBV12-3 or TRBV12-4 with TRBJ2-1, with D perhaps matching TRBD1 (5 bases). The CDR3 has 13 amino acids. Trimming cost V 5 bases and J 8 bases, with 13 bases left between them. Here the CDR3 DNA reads TGTGCCAGCAGTCACACAGGTTTTTATGAGCAGTTCTTC. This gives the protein CASSHTGFYEQFF.

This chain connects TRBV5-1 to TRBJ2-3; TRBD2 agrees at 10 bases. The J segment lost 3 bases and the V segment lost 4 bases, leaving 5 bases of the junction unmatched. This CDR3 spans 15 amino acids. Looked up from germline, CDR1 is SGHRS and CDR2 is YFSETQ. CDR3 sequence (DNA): TGCGCCAGCAGCGACCAGCGGGAGGGAACAGATACGCAGTATTTT. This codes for CASSDQREGTDTQYF.

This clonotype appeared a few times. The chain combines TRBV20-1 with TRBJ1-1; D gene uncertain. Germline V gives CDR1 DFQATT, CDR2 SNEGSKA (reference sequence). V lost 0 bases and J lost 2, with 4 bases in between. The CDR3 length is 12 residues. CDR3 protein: CSARDSNTEAFF. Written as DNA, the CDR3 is TGCAGTGCTAGAGACAGCAACACTGAAGCTTTCTTT.

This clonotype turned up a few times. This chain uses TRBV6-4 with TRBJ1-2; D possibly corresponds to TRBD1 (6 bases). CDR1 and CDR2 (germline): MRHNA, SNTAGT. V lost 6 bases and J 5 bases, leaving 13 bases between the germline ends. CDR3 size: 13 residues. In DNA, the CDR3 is TGTGCCAGCAGCACGAACAGGGTATATGGCTACACCTTC. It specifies CASSTNRVYGYTF.

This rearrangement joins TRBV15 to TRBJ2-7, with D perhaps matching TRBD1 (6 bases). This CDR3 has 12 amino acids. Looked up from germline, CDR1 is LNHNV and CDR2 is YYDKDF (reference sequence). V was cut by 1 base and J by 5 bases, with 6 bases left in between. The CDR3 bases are TGTGCCACCAGCAGAGGGACAGACGAGCAGTACTTC. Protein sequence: CATSRGTDEQYF.

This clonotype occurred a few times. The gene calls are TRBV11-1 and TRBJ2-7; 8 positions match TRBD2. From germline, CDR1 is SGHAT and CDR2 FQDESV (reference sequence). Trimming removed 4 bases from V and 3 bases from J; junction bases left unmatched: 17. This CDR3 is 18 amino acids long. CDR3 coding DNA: TGTGCCAGCAGCTCTTATGGCGGGAGGATGTTAGGAGGCTACGAGCAGTACTTC. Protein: CASSSYGGRMLGGYEQYF.

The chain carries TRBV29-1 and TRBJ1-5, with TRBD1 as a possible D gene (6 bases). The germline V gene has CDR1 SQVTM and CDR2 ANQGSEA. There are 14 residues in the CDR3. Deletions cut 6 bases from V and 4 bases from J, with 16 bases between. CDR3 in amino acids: CSVGHGGANQPQHF. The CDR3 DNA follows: TGCAGCGTGGGACATGGGGGGGCAAATCAGCCCCAGCATTTT.

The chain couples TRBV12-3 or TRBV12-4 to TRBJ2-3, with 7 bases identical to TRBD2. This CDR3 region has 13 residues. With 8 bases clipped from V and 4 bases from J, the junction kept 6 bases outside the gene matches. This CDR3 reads CASGAGMADTQYF. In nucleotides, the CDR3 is TGTGCCAGCGGAGCGGGAATGGCAGATACGCAGTATTTT.

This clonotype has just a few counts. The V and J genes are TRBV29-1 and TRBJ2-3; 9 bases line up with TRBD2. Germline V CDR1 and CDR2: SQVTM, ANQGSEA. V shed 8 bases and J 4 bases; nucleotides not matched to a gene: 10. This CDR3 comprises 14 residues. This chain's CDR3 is CSFQGSGSPDTQYF. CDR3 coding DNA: TGCAGCTTCCAAGGTAGCGGGAGCCCAGATACGCAGTATTTT.

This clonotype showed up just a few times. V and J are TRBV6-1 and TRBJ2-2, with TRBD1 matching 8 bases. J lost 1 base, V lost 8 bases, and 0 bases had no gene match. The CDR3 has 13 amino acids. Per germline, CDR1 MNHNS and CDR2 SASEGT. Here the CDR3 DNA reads TGTGCCAGCGACAGGGGGAACACCGGGGAGCTGTTTTTT. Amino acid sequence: CASDRGNTGELFF.

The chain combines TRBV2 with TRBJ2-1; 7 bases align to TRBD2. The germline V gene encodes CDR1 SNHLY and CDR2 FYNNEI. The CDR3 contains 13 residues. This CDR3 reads CGGSSTGYNEQFF. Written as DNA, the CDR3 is TGTGGCGGGAGTTCAACGGGCTACAATGAGCAGTTCTTC.

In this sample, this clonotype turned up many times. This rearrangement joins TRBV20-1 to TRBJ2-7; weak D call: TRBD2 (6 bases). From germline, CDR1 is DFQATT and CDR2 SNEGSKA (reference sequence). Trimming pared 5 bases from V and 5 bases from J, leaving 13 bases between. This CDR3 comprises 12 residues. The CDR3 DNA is TGCAGTGCTGCCCAGGGAGGTCACGAGCAGTACTTC. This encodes CSAAQGGHEQYF.

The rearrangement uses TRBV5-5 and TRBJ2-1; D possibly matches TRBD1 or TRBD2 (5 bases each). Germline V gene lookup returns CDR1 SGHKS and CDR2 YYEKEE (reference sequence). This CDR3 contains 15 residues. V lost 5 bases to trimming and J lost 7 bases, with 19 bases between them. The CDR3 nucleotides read TGTGCCAGCAGTCCTGGTAGCGTGAGGGGAAATGAGCAGTTCTTC. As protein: CASSPGSVRGNEQFF.

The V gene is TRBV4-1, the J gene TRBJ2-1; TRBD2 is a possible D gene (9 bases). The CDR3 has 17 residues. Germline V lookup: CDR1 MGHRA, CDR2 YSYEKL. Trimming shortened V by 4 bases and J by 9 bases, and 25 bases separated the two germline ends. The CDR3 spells CASSRSGGDLAGSEQFF. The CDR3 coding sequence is TGCGCCAGCAGCCGTTCAGGGGGCGATCTAGCGGGATCTGAGCAGTTCTTC.

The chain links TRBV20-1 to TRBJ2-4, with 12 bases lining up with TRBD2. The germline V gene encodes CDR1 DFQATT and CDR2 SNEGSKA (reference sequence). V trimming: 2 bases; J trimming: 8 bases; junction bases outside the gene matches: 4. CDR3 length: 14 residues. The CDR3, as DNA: TGCAGTGCTAGAACCCTAGCGGGGGGGGACATTCAGTACTTC. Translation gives CSARTLAGGDIQYF.

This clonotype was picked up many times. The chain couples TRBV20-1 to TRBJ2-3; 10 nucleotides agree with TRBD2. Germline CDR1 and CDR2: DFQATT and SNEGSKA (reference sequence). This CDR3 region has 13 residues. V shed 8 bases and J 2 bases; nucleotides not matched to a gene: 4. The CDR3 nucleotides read TGCAGTTTAGCGGGAGGAGACACAGATACGCAGTATTTT. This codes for CSLAGGDTDTQYF.

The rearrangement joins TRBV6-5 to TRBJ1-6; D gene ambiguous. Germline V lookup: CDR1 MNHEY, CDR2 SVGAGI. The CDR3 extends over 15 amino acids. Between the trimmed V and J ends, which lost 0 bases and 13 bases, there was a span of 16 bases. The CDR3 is CASSYSKARESPLHF. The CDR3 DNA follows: TGTGCCAGCAGTTACTCGAAGGCCCGCGAATCGCCCCTCCACTTT.

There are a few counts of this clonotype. Here the CDR3 DNA reads TGTGCCAGCAGTTACCCATTAGGAGTTGGGGCCTACGAGCAGTACTTC. Its translation: CASSYPLGVGAYEQYF. The V call is TRBV6-5, the J call TRBJ2-7; D remains ambiguous. The CDR3 consists of 16 residues. Germline values: CDR1 MNHEY, CDR2 SVGAGI. V lost 2 bases to trimming and J lost 2 bases, with 16 bases between them.

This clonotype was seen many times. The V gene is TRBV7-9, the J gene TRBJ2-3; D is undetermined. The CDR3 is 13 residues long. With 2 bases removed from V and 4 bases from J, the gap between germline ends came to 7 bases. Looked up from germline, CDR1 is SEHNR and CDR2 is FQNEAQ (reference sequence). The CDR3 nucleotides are TGTGCCAGCAGCTTATGGGAAGCAGATACGCAGTATTTT. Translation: CASSLWEADTQYF.